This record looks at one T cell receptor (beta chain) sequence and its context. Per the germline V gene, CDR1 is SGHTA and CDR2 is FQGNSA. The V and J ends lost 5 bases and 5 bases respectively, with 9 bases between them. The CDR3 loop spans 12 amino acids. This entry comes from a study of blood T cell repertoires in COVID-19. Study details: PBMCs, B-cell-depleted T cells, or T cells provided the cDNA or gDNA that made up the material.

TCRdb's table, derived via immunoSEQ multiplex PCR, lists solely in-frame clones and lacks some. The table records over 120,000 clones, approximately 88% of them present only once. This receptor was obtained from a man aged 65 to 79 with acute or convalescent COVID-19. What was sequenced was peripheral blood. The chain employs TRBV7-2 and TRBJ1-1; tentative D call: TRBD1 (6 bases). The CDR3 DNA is TGTGCCAGCAGCCTCAGGGGAACTGAAGCTTTCTTT. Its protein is CASSLRGTEAFF.